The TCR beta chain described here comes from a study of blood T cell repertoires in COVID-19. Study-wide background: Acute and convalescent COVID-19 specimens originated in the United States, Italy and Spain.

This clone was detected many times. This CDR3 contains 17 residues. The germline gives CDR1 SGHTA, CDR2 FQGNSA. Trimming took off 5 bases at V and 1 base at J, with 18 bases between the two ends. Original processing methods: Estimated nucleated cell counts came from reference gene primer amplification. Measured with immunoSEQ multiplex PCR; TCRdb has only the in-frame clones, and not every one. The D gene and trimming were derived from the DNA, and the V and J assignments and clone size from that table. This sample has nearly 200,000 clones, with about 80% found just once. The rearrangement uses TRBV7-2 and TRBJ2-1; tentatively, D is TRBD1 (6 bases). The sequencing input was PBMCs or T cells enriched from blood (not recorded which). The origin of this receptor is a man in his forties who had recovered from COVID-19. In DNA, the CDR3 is TGTGCCAGCAGCCTACTGATCAGGGGCTTATCCTACAATGAGCAGTTCTTC. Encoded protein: CASSLLIRGLSYNEQFF.